The 30 T cell receptor beta chains presented below share a single source sample, sequenced in a study of circulating CD8 cells and anti-PD-1 response in melanoma. The QIAseq Immune Repertoire TCR panel built the libraries from around 15 ng of total RNA. TCRdb re-called the reads with MiXCR, one entry per CDR3 protein. This repertoire shows 910 or so distinct CDR3 sequences, around 10% found once; its top ten account for under 75%. Live CD3+CD8+TCRalphabeta+ cells were sorted into four subsets by PD-1 and/or TIGIT. Source: CD8+ T cells from PBMCs, taken at baseline or after one month of anti-PD-1 therapy (not recorded which). These receptor sequences come from a human donor with melanoma.

This clonotype showed up just a few times. This sequence joins TRBV12-3 or TRBV12-4 and TRBJ1-5; D is perhaps TRBD1 (6 bases). V lost 3 bases, J lost 10 bases, and 16 bases lay in between. This CDR3 spans 14 amino acids. DNA for the CDR3: TGTGCCAGCAGTTTTGTGCAGGGGTTCCGACCCCAGCATTTT. Translated: CASSFVQGFRPQHF.

This clonotype occurred a few times. This sequence joins TRBV12-5 and TRBJ1-5; a weak D match, TRBD1 (5 bases). Trimming pared 9 bases from V and 3 bases from J, leaving 15 bases between. The CDR3 is 14 residues long. The germline V gene encodes CDR1 LGHNT and CDR2 FRNRAP. CDR3 in DNA: TGTGCTAGCCTATTTAGACAGTTCAATCAGCCCCAGCATTTT. It encodes CASLFRQFNQPQHF.

In this sample, this clonotype turned up once. This rearrangement joins TRBV5-4 to TRBJ2-1; 9 nucleotides match TRBD1. V shed 6 bases, J shed 8 bases, and the junction held 12 bases outside the gene matches. The CDR3 contains 15 residues. Looked up from germline, CDR1 is SGHNT and CDR2 is YYREEE (reference sequence). CDR3 nucleotide sequence: TGTGCCAGCACTTGGGCCGGGACAGGGCGGGATGAGCAGTTCTTC. This gives the protein CASTWAGTGRDEQFF.

Judged by abundance, this clonotype is medium-sized. This chain connects TRBV20-1 to TRBJ1-2, with 11 bases aligning to TRBD1. Losses at the gene ends were 3 bases for V and 4 bases for J; bases not matched to a gene: 16. Per the germline V gene, CDR1 is DFQATT and CDR2 is SNEGSKA (reference sequence). This CDR3 is 18 amino acids long. The CDR3 spells CSASSLREGQGATYGYTF. The CDR3 coding sequence is TGCAGTGCTAGCTCTTTGAGGGAAGGACAGGGGGCGACCTATGGCTACACCTTC.

Concerning this clonotype: This may be a read error, as it is one base from a much larger clone. The CDR3 DNA reads as TGTGCCAGCAGCTTACAAGGCTCTAAAGCTTTCTTT. The encoded protein is CASSLQGSKAFF. The J gene is TRBJ1-1, the V gene TRBV7-6; D remains unclear. The CDR3 extends over 12 amino acids. Germline loops: CDR1 SGHVS, CDR2 FNYEAQ. The V end was cut by 2 bases, the J end by 9 bases, with 10 bases between.

This clonotype was detected a few times. V is TRBV12-3 or TRBV12-4 and J is TRBJ2-1; 7 bases match TRBD2. The CDR3 runs 14 residues. V shed 2 bases, J shed 4 bases, and the junction held 2 bases outside the gene matches. The CDR3 protein is CASSLTSEYNEQFF. The CDR3 DNA reads as TGTGCCAGCAGTTTAACTAGCGAGTACAATGAGCAGTTCTTC.

This clonotype occurred a few times. A much larger clonotype is one base distant, so this may be a read error. The chain couples TRBV29-1 to TRBJ2-1, with D perhaps TRBD1 or TRBD2 (5 bases each). CDR1 and CDR2 (germline): SQVTM, ANQGSEA. The CDR3 is 13 amino acids. The CDR3 spells CTSAGTLGDEQLF. The CDR3 nucleotides are TGCACCTCGGCAGGGACCCTGGGGGATGAGCAGCTCTTC.

This clonotype qualifies as medium-sized. The J gene is TRBJ1-6, the V gene TRBV19; D gene ambiguous. Germline loops: CDR1 LNHDA, CDR2 SQIVND (reference sequence). CDR3 length: 13 residues. Trimming removed 1 base at V and 13 bases at J, with 11 bases between. CDR3 sequence: CASSIVSRSPLHF. CDR3 DNA sequence: TGTGCCAGTAGTATAGTATCCAGGAGTCCCCTCCACTTT.

This clonotype was recorded a few times. The rearrangement links TRBV5-6 to TRBJ2-6, with D possibly TRBD1 on 6 matching bases. V shed 2 bases and J shed 2 bases, with 8 bases lying between them. CDR1 is SGHDT, CDR2 YYEEEE, per germline. This CDR3 region has 15 residues. The CDR3 DNA follows: TGTGCCAGCAGCTTTGGGGACACTGGGGCCAACGTCCTGACTTTC. Protein: CASSFGDTGANVLTF.

By proportion, this clonotype is medium-sized. This sequence joins TRBV11-2 and TRBJ2-3; 13 bases are shared with TRBD2. The V gene end was trimmed by 3 bases and the J gene end by 3 bases; junction bases not matched to a gene: 12. The CDR3 spans 19 residues. Germline assignment: CDR1 SGHAT and CDR2 FQNNGV. The CDR3 region is CASSFPRHGLAGDTDTQYF. In nucleotides, the CDR3 is TGTGCCAGCAGCTTCCCCAGGCATGGACTAGCGGGGGATACAGATACGCAGTATTTT.

By frequency in the sample, this clonotype is medium-sized (0.01 to 0.1%). The chain links TRBV27 to TRBJ2-2, with no clear D. CDR1 is MNHEY and CDR2 is SMNVEV in the germline V gene (reference sequence). V was shortened by 10 bases and J by 6 bases, with 12 bases between the two germline ends. The CDR3 covers 12 residues. The CDR3 reads CATLTESGELFF. The CDR3 DNA reads as TGTGCCACCTTGACGGAGTCCGGGGAGCTGTTTTTT.

This clonotype was counted between two and nine times. This may stem from a read error, because a much larger clone lies one nucleotide away. The chain's CDR3 is CASSQDPSLGGTQYF. The DNA of the CDR3 is TGCGCCAGCAGCCAAGACCCCAGTCTAGGGGGGACCCAGTACTTC. The genes are TRBV4-3 and TRBJ2-5; possible D gene TRBD1, 6 bases. Germline lookup yields CDR1 LGHNA and CDR2 YSLEER. The length of the CDR3 is 15 residues. The V end lost 0 bases, the J end lost 7 bases, and 15 bases lay between the germline ends.

On this clonotype itself: One end of the junction varies from germline; a read error may be responsible. The CDR3 spells CTSSSGETGSAKNIQYF. The CDR3, as DNA: TGTACCAGCAGTTCCGGGGAGACGGGATCAGCCAAAAACATTCAGTACTTC. The chain combines TRBV5-4 with TRBJ2-4; tentative D call: TRBD2 (5 bases). This CDR3 region has 17 residues. Per germline, CDR1 SGHNT and CDR2 YYREEE (reference sequence).

Judged by abundance, this clonotype is medium-sized. This chain joins TRBV2 and TRBJ1-2; tentatively, D is TRBD1 (6 bases). Trimming removed 7 bases from V and 0 bases from J, with 9 bases in between. The CDR3 runs 13 residues. Per germline, CDR1 SNHLY and CDR2 FYNNEI. The CDR3 region is CASTDRSNYGYTF. CDR3 sequence (DNA): TGTGCCAGCACCGACAGGTCTAACTATGGCTACACCTTC.

This clonotype is judged medium-sized. The chain combines TRBV5-1 with TRBJ1-3; D not resolved. Germline CDR1 is SGHRS and CDR2 is YFSETQ. V lost 0 bases and J lost 0, with 7 bases in between. CDR3 size: 15 residues. CDR3 amino acids: CASSLEPGSGNTIYF. CDR3 nucleotide sequence: TGCGCCAGCAGCTTGGAGCCAGGCTCTGGAAACACCATATATTTT.

By share of the sample, this clonotype is medium-sized. The V gene is TRBV14, the J gene TRBJ2-3; perhaps TRBD2 as D (5 bases). This CDR3 comprises 15 residues. Trimming removed 2 bases from V and 5 bases from J, with 14 bases in between. Germline V gene data show CDR1 as SGHDN and CDR2 as FVKESK. This CDR3 is CASSQTASSGDTQYF. CDR3 nucleotide sequence: TGTGCCAGCAGCCAAACGGCTAGCTCAGGAGATACGCAGTATTTT.

Within the sample, this clonotype is medium-sized (0.01 to 0.1%). The CDR3 coding sequence is TGTGCCAGCAGCTTCACTAGCGGGGATTACAATGAGCAGTTCTTC. Protein sequence: CASSFTSGDYNEQFF. The chain combines TRBV9 with TRBJ2-1, with 10 nucleotides matching TRBD2. With 4 bases clipped from V and 4 bases from J, the junction kept 5 bases outside the gene matches. Germline CDR1 SGDLS, CDR2 YYNGEE. This CDR3 region has 15 residues.

This clonotype was observed a few times. This chain joins TRBV5-4 and TRBJ2-3; 10 bases fit TRBD2. The CDR3 contains 17 residues. In germline, CDR1 is SGHNT, CDR2 YYREEE (reference sequence). V trimming: 0 bases; J trimming: 3 bases; junction bases outside the gene matches: 7. As DNA, the CDR3 is TGTGCCAGCAGCTTGGGACTAGCGGGCGTACTAACAGATACGCAGTATTTT. Encoded protein: CASSLGLAGVLTDTQYF. Filled out from reference TRBV5-4 and TRBJ2-3, the complete variable domain reads ETGVTQSPTHLIKTRGQQVTLRCSSQSGHNTVSWYQQALGQGPQFIFQYYREEENGRGNFPPRFSGLQFPNYSSELNVNALELDDSALYLCASSLGLAGVLTDTQYFGPGTRLTVL.

This clonotype is judged medium-sized. The V gene is TRBV7-3, the J gene TRBJ2-3; 7 bases line up with TRBD2. Losses at the gene ends were 1 base for V and 1 base for J; bases not matched to a gene: 5. The V gene's germline CDR1 is SGHTA and CDR2 FQGTGA. The length of the CDR3 is 16 residues. CDR3 in DNA: TGTGCCAGCAGCTTAAGGGAGGGAGGGGGCACAGATACGCAGTATTTT. Its translation is CASSLREGGGTDTQYF.

By share of the sample, this clonotype is medium-sized. This rearrangement joins TRBV7-2 to TRBJ2-7; D is possibly TRBD1 (6 bases). Trimming removed 0 bases at V and 4 bases at J, with 13 bases between. Germline V CDR1 and CDR2: SGHTA, FQGNSA. The length of the CDR3 is 15 residues. For the CDR3, the DNA is TGTGCCAGCAGCTTAGCGGGACAAGGCTATTACGAGCAGTACTTC. Translation: CASSLAGQGYYEQYF.

With respect to this clonotype: A much larger clone lies one base from this, so it may be a read error. The chain carries TRBV9 and TRBJ2-1, with D possibly TRBD1 on 5 matching bases. Per the germline V gene, CDR1 is SGDLS and CDR2 is YYNGEE. The CDR3 sequence is 14 residues long. In nucleotides, the CDR3 is TGTGCCAGCAGACCCGCCCCAGGGAACAATGAGCGGTTCTTC. Protein sequence: CASRPAPGNNERFF. Full variable domain (missing parts from reference TRBV9 and TRBJ2-1): DSGVTQTPKHLITATGQRVTLRCSPRSGDLSVYWYQQSLDQGLQFLIQYYNGEERAKGNILERFSAQQFPDLHSELNLSSLELGDSALYFCASRPAPGNNERFFGPGTRLTVL.

This clonotype is medium-sized. The chain recombines TRBV5-5 with TRBJ2-2; D might be TRBD1 (5 bases). The CDR3 sequence is 15 residues long. Germline CDR1 and CDR2: SGHKS and YYEKEE (reference sequence). V was trimmed by 2 bases and J by 6 bases, leaving 14 bases between them. The CDR3 protein is CASSFVGGAAGELFF. The DNA for the CDR3 is TGTGCCAGCAGCTTCGTGGGTGGGGCCGCCGGGGAGCTGTTTTTT.

This clonotype counts as medium-sized. V is TRBV5-4 and J is TRBJ2-2, with D perhaps matching TRBD2 (5 bases). Trimming removed 5 bases from V and 2 bases from J, with 10 bases in between. The germline V gene has CDR1 SGHNT and CDR2 YYREEE (reference sequence). The CDR3 runs 14 residues. The CDR3 reads CASRLSGNTGELFF. The CDR3 DNA sequence: TGTGCCAGCAGGTTGAGCGGTAACACCGGGGAGCTGTTTTTT.

On this clonotype itself: Since a much larger clone is just one base distant, this may be a read error. The chain employs TRBV24-1 and TRBJ2-2; no clear D gene. The CDR3 is made up of 12 amino acids. Germline lookup yields CDR1 KGHDR and CDR2 SFDVKD. The CDR3 DNA reads TGTACCACCAGTGATTTTACCGGGGAGCTGTTTTTT. Amino acids: CTTSDFTGELFF.

This clonotype is judged medium-sized. The chain recombines TRBV7-3 with TRBJ1-4, with 8 bases aligning to TRBD1. The V segment lost 1 base and the J segment 4 bases; nucleotides outside the gene matches: 11. The CDR3 contains 18 residues. The germline CDR1 and CDR2 sequences are SGHTA and FQGTGA. The CDR3 sequence: CASSLSQGAGGSNEKLFF. The DNA for the CDR3 is TGTGCCAGCAGCTTAAGTCAGGGGGCCGGAGGTAGTAATGAAAAACTGTTTTTT.

This clonotype is medium-sized (0.01 to 0.1%). The rearrangement uses TRBV7-2 and TRBJ2-3; no reliable D call. Germline-derived CDR1 and CDR2 are SGHTA and FQGNSA. The CDR3 is 15 amino acids. V was clipped by 1 base and J by 0 bases, with 8 bases between them. CDR3 protein: CASSLVPASTDTQYF. CDR3 DNA sequence: TGTGCCAGCAGCTTAGTTCCCGCTAGCACAGATACGCAGTATTTT.

Within the sample, this clonotype is medium-sized. The rearrangement links TRBV5-1 to TRBJ2-2; perhaps TRBD2 as D (5 bases). CDR1 SGHRS and CDR2 YFSETQ come from the germline V gene. Trimming shortened V by 6 bases and J by 6 bases, and 21 bases separated the two germline ends. This CDR3 is 16 amino acids long. The CDR3 sequence is CASNAPGKGSPGELFF. Written as DNA, the CDR3 is TGCGCCAGCAATGCTCCGGGAAAGGGCTCTCCCGGGGAGCTGTTTTTT.

V and J are TRBV12-3 or TRBV12-4 and TRBJ2-7; D gene unclear. Trimming took off 3 bases at V and 0 bases at J, with 9 bases between the two ends. CDR3 length: 14 amino acids. CDR3 DNA: TGTGCCAGCAGTTTGGCAGGTATCTCCTACGAGCAGTACTTC. It translates to CASSLAGISYEQYF.

By share, this clonotype ranks as medium-sized. The rearrangement links TRBV2 to TRBJ2-2; maybe TRBD1 (5 bases). Looked up from germline, CDR1 is SNHLY and CDR2 is FYNNEI. The V gene lost 7 bases and the J gene lost 7 bases, with 22 bases spanning the gap. The CDR3 has 16 residues. For the CDR3, the DNA is TGTGCCAGCATTCCCCCAAGGGGCAGCAACGGCGGGGAGCTGTTTTTT. Translated, it gives CASIPPRGSNGGELFF.

This clonotype is deemed medium-sized (0.01 to 0.1%). CDR3 bases: TGTGCCAGCAGCCCTACCCCGGGACTAGCGGGGGGTTGGCAGTTCTTC. Translated, it gives CASSPTPGLAGGWQFF. The J gene is TRBJ2-1, the V gene TRBV27, with 15 bases fitting TRBD2. V lost 6 bases to trimming and J lost 12 bases; unmatched junction nucleotides: 12. The CDR3 covers 16 residues. Germline CDR1 and CDR2: MNHEY and SMNVEV (reference sequence).